This T cell receptor beta chain is drawn from a study of control samples from healthy donors and cancer patients. Produced via immunoSEQ multiplex PCR; TCRdb's table is partial and in-frame only. The sample yields 150,000 or so clones, about 93% seen once. The CDR3 has 14 residues. Germline V gene data show CDR1 as LGHDT and CDR2 as YNNKEL (reference sequence). Trimming pared 1 base from V and 11 bases from J, leaving 15 bases between. The clonotype originates from a young woman in good health. V gene TRBV3-1 (or the pseudogene TRBV3-2) combines with J gene TRBJ1-3; D uncertain. The sequencing sample was made of blood. The CDR3 spells CASSQVAARGPIYF. Written as DNA, the CDR3 is TGTGCCAGCAGCCAAGTGGCCGCGAGAGGGCCCATATATTTT.